The rows below give T cell receptor beta chains drawn from one sample of a study of molecular identifiers for immune sequencing clone quantification. TCRdb processed the PCR reads anew with MiXCR; each CDR3 protein has one entry. Here the sample spans roughly 93,000 distinct CDR3 sequences, around a fifth being singletons. Material for sequencing was naive CD8+ T cells from blood, with Jurkat cell RNA spiked in. The receptors derive from a human donor in good health. Some libraries in this study had Jurkat cell RNA spiked in. Both conserved end residues are part of each CDR3. The D gene is left open where the match is weak. Rows give clone size only sometimes, using once, few, many, or a class for an expanded clone.

D gene	clone size	V gene	J gene	CDR3 protein	CDR3 DNA
TRBD1	many	TRBV4-3	TRBJ1-1	CASSPDRRLNTEAFF	TGCGCCAGCAGCCCGGACAGGCGTCTAAACACTGAAGCTTTCTTT
TRBD1	many	TRBV19	TRBJ2-7	CASSSAGTGKYEQYF	TGTGCCAGTAGTTCAGCCGGGACAGGGAAGTACGAGCAGTACTTC
TRBD2	many	TRBV5-1	TRBJ2-1	CASRIAGGPHNEQFF	TGCGCCAGCAGGATAGCGGGGGGGCCCCACAATGAGCAGTTCTTC
.	many	TRBV4-3	TRBJ2-3	CASSQDLAGIPTDTQYF	TGCGCCAGCAGCCAAGATTTGGCAGGAATACCCACAGATACGCAGTATTTT
.	many	TRBV5-1	TRBJ1-1	CASSLYTFREEAFF	TGCGCCAGCAGCTTGTACACCTTCCGCGAGGAAGCTTTCTTT
.	.	TRBV20-1	TRBJ2-7	CSARGEVYEQYF	TGCAGTGCTAGAGGGGAAGTATACGAGCAGTACTTC
TRBD1	many	TRBV19	TRBJ2-7	CASNLGQGDAEQYF	TGTGCCAGTAACCTGGGACAGGGGGATGCCGAGCAGTACTTC
.	.	TRBV5-4	TRBJ1-5	CASSLRVAGDSTDTQHF	TGTGCCAGCAGCTTGCGGGTAGCGGGAGACAGCACAGATACGCAGCATTTT
.	many	TRBV27	TRBJ2-3	CASSLSEGSDTQYF	TGTGCCAGCAGTTTATCGGAGGGGTCAGATACGCAGTATTTT
.	many	TRBV29-1	TRBJ1-1	CSINSLNTEAFF	TGCAGCATAAATTCATTGAACACTGAAGCTTTCTTT
.	.	TRBV28	TRBJ2-3	CASGFEVGTDTQYF	TGTGCCAGCGGCTTTGAGGTCGGCACAGATACGCAGTATTTT
.	.	TRBV27	TRBJ1-4	CASSSLTGGRGKLFF	TGTGCCAGCAGTTCCCTGACAGGAGGGAGAGGAAAACTGTTTTTT
.	many	TRBV3-2	TRBJ2-3	CASRQCADTQYF	TGTGCCAGCAGACAATGCGCAGATACGCAGTATTTT
TRBD1	.	TRBV27	TRBJ2-7	CTSSFGTGSYEQYF	TGTACCAGCAGTTTTGGGACAGGCTCCTACGAGCAGTACTTC
.	.	TRBV27	TRBJ2-5	CASSLYGETQYF	TGTGCCAGCAGTTTATACGGGGAGACCCAGTACTTC
TRBD2	many	TRBV5-4	TRBJ2-3	CASSQGTSGADTQYF	TGTGCCAGCAGCCAAGGGACTAGCGGGGCAGATACGCAGTATTTT
TRBD1	many	TRBV4-1	TRBJ1-1	CASSQNRGWTEAFF	TGCGCCAGCAGCCAGAACAGGGGGTGGACTGAAGCTTTCTTT
.	few	TRBV27	TRBJ1-1	CASSVQTNTEAFF	TGTGCCAGCAGTGTACAGACGAACACTGAAGCTTTCTTT
.	many	TRBV6-2/TRBV6-3	TRBJ2-1	CASSFSGYNEQFF	TGTGCCAGCAGTTTTTCAGGGTACAATGAGCAGTTCTTC
.	many	TRBV19	TRBJ2-1	CASNQGVLDEQFF	TGTGCCAGTAACCAGGGAGTTCTTGATGAGCAGTTCTTC
.	.	TRBV12-3/TRBV12-4	TRBJ1-1	CASRKNRVPEAFF	TGTGCCAGCAGAAAAAACAGGGTACCTGAAGCTTTCTTT
.	few	TRBV6-1	TRBJ2-1	CASSEEIAQGIGNEQFF	TGTGCCAGCAGTGAAGAGATAGCACAGGGAATAGGCAATGAGCAGTTCTTC